The present T cell receptor beta chain was sequenced within a study of blood T cell repertoires in COVID-19. Overall study context: The study drew acute and convalescent COVID-19 samples from the United States, Italy and Spain. Sources were T cells, B-cell-depleted T cells, or PBMCs; the material itself was cDNA or gDNA.

This table comes from immunoSEQ multiplex PCR, and its TCRdb copy is limited to in-frame clones, with some not included. The sample has around 470,000 clones; roughly nine tenths are singletons. Germline lookup yields CDR1 SGHRS and CDR2 YFSETQ. V lost 4 bases to trimming and J lost 3 bases; unmatched junction nucleotides: 5. The CDR3 sequence is 15 residues long. It was during active infection that Seattle patients were enrolled and then longitudinally followed. This TCR came from a man younger than 35 with COVID-19, enrolled during active disease. The sample was peripheral blood. The chain has TRBV5-1 and TRBJ2-7, with 12 bases lining up with TRBD1. For the CDR3, the DNA is TGCGCCAGCAGCCTGGGGACAGGGGGCATCTACGAGCAGTACTTC. This sequence encodes CASSLGTGGIYEQYF.